This TCR beta chain is drawn from a study of blood T cell repertoires in COVID-19. The CDR3 loop spans 17 amino acids. The germline gives CDR1 SNHLY, CDR2 FYNNEI. V trimming: 6 bases; J trimming: 8 bases; junction bases outside the gene matches: 18. Sequencing was performed with immunoSEQ multiplex PCR; in TCRdb, only in-frame clones are kept and a portion is missing. The sample shows roughly 30,000 clones, less than 85% of them seen only once. The V and J genes are TRBV2 and TRBJ1-4; 7 positions match TRBD1. The receptor was isolated from a human donor with acute or convalescent COVID-19. The donor label of this sample is uncertain. Material: peripheral blood. The chain's CDR3 is CASRPAEGTQGYEKLFF. The CDR3 DNA sequence: TGTGCCAGCAGACCAGCCGAGGGGACACAGGGGTACGAAAAACTGTTTTTT.